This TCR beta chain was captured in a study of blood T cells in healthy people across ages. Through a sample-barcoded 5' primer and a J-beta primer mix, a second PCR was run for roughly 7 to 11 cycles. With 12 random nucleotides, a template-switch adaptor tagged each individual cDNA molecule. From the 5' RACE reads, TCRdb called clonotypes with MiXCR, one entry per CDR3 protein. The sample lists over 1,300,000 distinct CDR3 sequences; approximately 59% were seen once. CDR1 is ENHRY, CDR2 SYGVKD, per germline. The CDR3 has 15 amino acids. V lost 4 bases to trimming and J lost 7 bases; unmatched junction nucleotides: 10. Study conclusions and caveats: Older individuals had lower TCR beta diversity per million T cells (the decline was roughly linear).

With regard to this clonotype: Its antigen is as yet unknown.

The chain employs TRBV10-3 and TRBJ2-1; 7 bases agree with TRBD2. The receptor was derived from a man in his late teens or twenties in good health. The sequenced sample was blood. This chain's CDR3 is CAISVGAGDWNEQFF. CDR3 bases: TGTGCCATCAGTGTTGGGGCGGGAGATTGGAATGAGCAGTTCTTC.